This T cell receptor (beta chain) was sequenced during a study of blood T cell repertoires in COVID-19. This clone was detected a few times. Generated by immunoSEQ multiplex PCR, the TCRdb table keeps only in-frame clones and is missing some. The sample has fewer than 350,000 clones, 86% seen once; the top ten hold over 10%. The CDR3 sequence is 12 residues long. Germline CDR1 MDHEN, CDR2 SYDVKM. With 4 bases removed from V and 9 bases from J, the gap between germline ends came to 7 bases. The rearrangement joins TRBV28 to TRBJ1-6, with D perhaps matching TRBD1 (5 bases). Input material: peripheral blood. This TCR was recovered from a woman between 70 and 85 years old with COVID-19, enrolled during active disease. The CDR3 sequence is CASSSDTSPLHF. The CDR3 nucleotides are TGTGCCAGCAGTTCGGACACTTCACCCCTCCACTTT.